Listed here is a single T cell receptor beta chain. Its antigen is not yet known. Per-base qualities were not stored, and no clone one base away is much larger. The immunoSEQ Assay, a bias-controlled multiplex PCR, was used to amplify TCRbeta CDR3 regions from genomic DNA. The paper's data handling went like this. The number of nucleated cells in each sample was estimated by amplification of reference gene primers within the assay. To quantify the absolute abundance of each unique TCRbeta CDR3 rearrangement, sequence reads were collapsed and filtered. For each sample, productive Simpson clonality was calculated by taking the square root of Simpson's diversity index across productive rearrangements. TCRdb mirrors the immuneACCESS table, restricted to in-frame sequences. Some clones are absent from its copies; in checked studies, under half trace to an unresolved V gene, and the reason for the others is unknown. That table furnishes V, J and clone size, whereas the DNA furnished D and trimming. This sample comprises 200,000 to 250,000 clones, 70% to 90% of them detected only once. The ten largest clones add up to roughly 6% of the sample.

One collaborating source in Seattle enrolled patients while the patients were actively infected and followed the patients over time throughout the course of disease. Each collaborating institution followed its own protocols to collect whole blood in K2EDTA tubes. For TCRbeta analysis, collaborators shipped samples as frozen whole blood, isolated PBMCs, or DNA extracted from either of those sample types. The CDR3 has 16 amino acids, counting the end cysteine and phenylalanine. Here the CDR3 DNA is all that survives: 48 bases in frame from base 1. The germline V gene gives CDR1 as MNHNS and CDR2 as SASEGT. Compared with germline, V lacks 3 bases and J lacks 1 base; bases without a gene match: 3. The data stem from a study of blood T cell repertoires in COVID-19 (dated by TCRdb to the early 2020s). Study-level background: Samples from collaborators originated in the United States, Italy and Spain and spanned both the acute and convalescent phases of COVID-19. The prospective study material was composed of cDNA or gDNA derived from T cells, B-cell-depleted T cells, or PBMCs. Subjects who had been exposed to COVID-19, were actively infected with it, or had recovered from it provided the deeply sampled blood TCRbeta repertoires that made up the dataset. The repertoires were made available in a free public database intended to serve as a resource for research on the immune response to SARS-CoV-2. Samples came from the ongoing ImmuneRACE study (first 160 participants) plus 1,254 subjects from 6 global collaborators. Sample metadata almost always included a de-identified subject ID, COVID-19 status, age in years and sex. Where HLA class I and class II types were available, the types were taken from metadata supplied by the sample provider, not from assay-based typing. Overall study outcomes, separate from this receptor: The quantity of clinical and demographic metadata differed by source and by participant and was supplied without curation.

The sequence joins TRBV6-1 to TRBJ1-3; TRBD1 fits 10 bases in the junction. Sequenced material: peripheral blood. The clonotype comes from a woman younger than 45 with COVID-19, enrolled during active disease. The CDR3 protein: CASSDPGQGSGNTIYF. The sequenced DNA is TGTGCCAGCAGTGACCCGGGACAGGGGTCTGGAAACACCATATATTTT.